The sequence of this T cell receptor (beta chain) was determined in a study of blood T cell repertoires in COVID-19. As for the study in general: The cDNA or gDNA used as material had been derived from T cells, B-cell-depleted T cells, or PBMCs.

This study enrolled people aged about 18 to 90 from 24 US geographic areas. In assigning cohorts, the study relied on participant-reported clinical history. Recovered Cohort 3 donors showed two negative PCRs, clearance, or symptom resolution. Generated by immunoSEQ multiplex PCR, the TCRdb table keeps only in-frame clones and is missing some. The sample has roughly 200,000 clones, approximately 81% seen once. Trimming left V 0 bases short and J 13 bases short, with 16 bases between. This CDR3 spans 15 amino acids. CDR1 is LNHNV, CDR2 YYDKDF, per germline (reference sequence). This clonotype originated in a man in his forties who had recovered from COVID-19. The specimen sequenced was PBMCs or T cells enriched from blood (not recorded which). The chain combines TRBV15 with TRBJ1-6; the D is unclear. Here the CDR3 reads CATSRERGIGIPLHF. CDR3 in DNA: TGTGCCACCAGCAGAGAACGAGGGATTGGGATTCCCCTCCACTTT.